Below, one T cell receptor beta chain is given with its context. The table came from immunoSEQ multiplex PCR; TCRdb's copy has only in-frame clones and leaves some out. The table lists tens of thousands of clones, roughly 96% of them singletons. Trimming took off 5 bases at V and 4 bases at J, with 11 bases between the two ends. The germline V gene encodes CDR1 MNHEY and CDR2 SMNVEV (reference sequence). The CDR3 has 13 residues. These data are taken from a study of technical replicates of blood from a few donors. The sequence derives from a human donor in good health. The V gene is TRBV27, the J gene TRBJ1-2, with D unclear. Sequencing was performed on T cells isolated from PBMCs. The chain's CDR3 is CASSTQALYGYTF. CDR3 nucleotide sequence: TGTGCCAGCAGTACTCAGGCGCTCTATGGCTACACCTTC.